This T cell receptor (beta chain) stems from a study of blood T cell repertoires in COVID-19. In the study overall: Samples came from the United States, Italy and Spain, spanning acute and convalescent COVID-19. PBMCs, B-cell-depleted T cells, or T cells provided the cDNA or gDNA that made up the material.

Original processing notes: Reference gene primer amplification yielded estimated nucleated cell counts. The protocol was immunoSEQ multiplex PCR, while the TCRdb copy is restricted to in-frame clones and leaves out a portion. V and J calls and clone size are as listed in that table; D and trimming were resolved from the DNA. Among a few hundred thousand clones, 86% were seen once, and the ten largest hold under 15%. Per germline, CDR1 LNHDA and CDR2 SQIVND (reference sequence). The CDR3 covers 14 residues. V lost 6 bases and J 4 bases, leaving 15 bases between the germline ends. Seattle patients were enrolled during active infection and followed longitudinally.

The chain has TRBV19 and TRBJ1-1; TRBD1 might be the D (6 bases). The sequenced sample was peripheral blood. This TCR was sampled from a woman between 70 and 85 years old with COVID-19, enrolled during active disease. CDR3 amino acids: CASRGRTAGTEAFF. The CDR3 DNA follows: TGTGCCAGTAGGGGCCGGACAGCAGGCACTGAAGCTTTCTTT.